This T cell receptor (beta chain) is from a study of T-cell memory formation after mild COVID-19. Overall study context: The study found TCR clusters largely donor specific.

This clonotype was seen a handful of times. No antigen is known for it. Study-level results: Contracting clones from day 15 to 85 showed balanced CD4/CD8; later expanders favored CD4+. The CD4+ clones that contracted clustered mainly within CM and EM, and the CD8+ clones concentrated in EMRA.

Libraries for TCRalpha and TCRbeta carried sample barcodes and unique molecular identifiers via 5'RACE. TCRdb re-analysed the 5' RACE reads in MiXCR, keeping a single row per CDR3 protein. The sample carries 550,000 to 700,000 distinct CDR3 sequences, approximately 15% recorded once. CDR3 length: 15 residues. The germline CDR1 and CDR2 sequences are SQVTM and ANQGSEA. V was clipped by 0 bases and J by 1 base, with 12 bases between them. The sample comprised PBMCs or a T cell subset sorted from them (not recorded which). This sequence joins TRBV29-1 and TRBJ1-1; possibly TRBD1 for D (6 bases). This clonotype originated in an adult woman who had mild COVID-19 (a few samples of this study predate the infection). Cell type and time point are not known. The DNA for the CDR3 is TGCAGCGTTGAAGATCTTCGGGGGGCGAACACTGAAGCTTTCTTT. Its protein is CSVEDLRGANTEAFF.